This T cell receptor (beta chain) was recovered during a study of circulating and synovial CD4+ cells in juvenile arthritis (dated by TCRdb to the mid-2010s). Study-level background: Within each patient, the TCRbeta CDR3 repertoires of synovial CD4 T cells, bulk blood CD4 T cells and circulating HLA-DR+ CD4 T cells were compared. The goal of repertoire sequencing was to confirm that a circulating synovial-like CD4 T cell subset was enriched in synovial clonotypes.

Measured from the cysteine to the phenylalanine, the CDR3 is 17 residues long. The entry retains the CDR3 DNA only, 51 bases that are in frame from base 1. Between the V and J ends, shortened by 1 base and 4 bases respectively, the junction contains 16 bases. CDR1 and CDR2 were assigned from the germline V gene as SGHDN and FVKESK. Library method: the immunoSEQ multiplex PCR assay. TCRbeta CDR3 sequencing was carried out by an external provider as a commercial service. Under the source paper's analysis protocol: Productive nucleotide sequences and amino acid sequences obtained through in silico translation were used in the analyses. To equalise sample size, diversity was assessed as Renyi entropy across alpha values by taking the median of 200 repeated subsamples. Pairwise repertoire distance was calculated as one minus the Chao-modified Jaccard index to correct for under-sampling and was used for clustering. Frequency-weighted overlap with synovial clonotypes was calculated over 200 sample sizes with 200 draws without replacement at each size, and the overlap was reported at the size of the smaller sample. What TCRdb holds here is the immuneACCESS table cut down to in-frame rearrangements. Part of the clones is not present; checked against another copy, under half of the missing clones reflect an unresolved V gene, and the others are unexplained. V, J and clone size were drawn from that table, and D and trimming were deduced from the DNA. This sample gives under 40,000 clones in total; about 93% of them show up just once. The ten largest make up 2.9% of the sample.

Results and caveats for the whole study, not just this receptor: No difference between circulating pathogenic-like lymphocytes and bulk blood T cells was detected by traditional Vbeta family usage analysis. Since overlap with synovium went up as sequencing depth increased, the measured fractions of shared clonotypes likely underestimated the full repertoire overlap. Compared with bulk blood CD4 repertoires, both the synovial and the circulating pathogenic-like lymphocyte repertoires were less diverse, and some CPL samples were as oligoclonal as synovium. Because T cell genome counts differed by at least an order of magnitude between CPL and bulk blood CD4 samples, sample-size effects were addressed. Circulating pathogenic-like lymphocytes clustered together with synovial T cells and shared a substantially larger fraction of CDR3 sequences with synovium than bulk blood did.

Donors of the sequenced samples were patients with active juvenile idiopathic arthritis. Cells were sorted immediately after thawing, with dead cells excluded using Live/Dead Fixable Near-IR Stain. Regarding this clone: Its antigen is still unknown. No much larger clone is present one base from it, and per-base qualities are unavailable.

Recombination linked TRBV14 to TRBJ2-2; 5 matching bases give a weak D call of TRBD2. This clonotype originated in a human donor with juvenile idiopathic arthritis. The sequencing input was CD4+ T cells from blood. The CDR3 region reads CASSQGVGSWSTGELFF. In nucleotides, the sequence is TGTGCCAGCAGCCAAGGGGTAGGGAGCTGGAGCACCGGGGAGCTGTTTTTT. The variable domain in full, with residues beyond the CDR3 obtained from the reference TRBV14 and TRBJ2-2 genes, is EAGVTQFPSHSVIEKGQTVTLRCDPISGHDNLYWYRRVMGKEIKFLLHFVKESKQDESGMPNNRFLAERTGGTYSTLKVQPAELEDSGVYFCASSQGVGSWSTGELFFGEGSRLTVL.